These T cell receptor beta chains were read from a single sample in a study of glioma-infiltrating T cells. TCRdb independently ran MiXCR on the multiplex PCR reads; one entry per CDR3 protein. The sample has around 170,000 distinct CDR3 sequences; about 40% are singletons. Material for sequencing was glioma tissue, nonneoplastic brain tissue, or PBMCs (not recorded which). Receptors originate from a human donor with low-grade glioma or glioblastoma, undergoing nonglioma brain surgery, or in good health (not recorded which). Both conserved end residues are part of each CDR3. D genes are given only for firm matches. Not every row has a clone size; where given, it reads once, few, many or a size class.

clone size,V gene,J gene,D gene,CDR3 protein,CDR3 DNA
NA,TRBV6-2/TRBV6-3,TRBJ1-5,NA,CASSSIPNKPQHF,TGTGCCAGCAGTTCAATCCCCAATAAGCCCCAGCATTTT
many,TRBV20-1,TRBJ1-1,NA,CSARGPSLNTEAFF,TGCAGTGCTAGGGGACCCTCCTTGAACACTGAAGCTTTCTTT
NA,TRBV2,TRBJ2-1,NA,CASSERRIYNEQFF,TGTGCCAGCAGTGAAAGGAGAATATACAATGAGCAGTTCTTC
NA,TRBV3-1,TRBJ2-7,NA,CASSQRPGTGMGEQYF,TGTGCCAGCAGCCAGCGCCCCGGGACGGGGATGGGCGAGCAGTACTTC
few,TRBV9,TRBJ2-1,NA,CASSTTGLNEQFF,TGTGCCAGCAGCACAACAGGGCTGAATGAGCAGTTCTTC
many,TRBV2,TRBJ1-4,NA,CASRGEKLFF,TGTGCCAGCAGGGGGGAAAAACTGTTTTTT
NA,TRBV6-1,TRBJ1-2,NA,CASSRRMDSGRAYGYIF,TGTGCCAGCAGTCGACGGATGGACAGTGGGCGAGCCTATGGCTACATCTTC
once,TRBV5-1,TRBJ2-1,TRBD2,CASSLDAGGKEQFF,TGCGCCAGCAGCTTGGATGCGGGGGGGAAGGAGCAGTTCTTC
NA,TRBV12-3/TRBV12-4,TRBJ2-5,NA,CASSYRDNQETQYF,TGTGCCAGCAGTTACCGGGACAACCAAGAGACCCAGTACTTC
NA,TRBV7-2,TRBJ2-3,TRBD1,CASSFSGAGTDTRYF,TGTGCCAGCAGCTTTTCAGGGGCTGGGACAGATACGCGGTATTTT
many,TRBV7-2,TRBJ2-3,TRBD2,CASSLIGRADTQYF,TGTGCCAGCAGCTTGATAGGGAGGGCAGATACGCAGTATTTT
once,TRBV28,TRBJ2-3,NA,CASSLETDLRYTQYF,TGTGCCAGCAGCCTAGAGACGGACCTAAGGTATACGCAGTATTTT
many,TRBV20-1,TRBJ2-1,TRBD2,CSASEVLAGENYNEQFF,TGCAGTGCTTCAGAGGTATTAGCGGGAGAAAACTACAATGAGCAGTTCTTC
many,TRBV20-1,TRBJ2-7,NA,CSASRLSYEQYF,TGCAGTGCTAGTAGACTGAGTTACGAGCAGTACTTC
many,TRBV6-6,TRBJ2-7,NA,CASSYSLGSRYEQYF,TGTGCCAGCAGTTACTCTCTCGGTTCTCGGTACGAGCAGTACTTC
NA,TRBV5-6,TRBJ2-5,TRBD2,CASSLSGTETQYF,TGTGCCAGCAGCCTTAGCGGGACAGAGACCCAGTACTTC
many,TRBV4-1,TRBJ2-3,NA,CASSQEEGDTYTDTQYF,TGCGCCAGCAGCCAAGAGGAAGGGGACACCTACACAGATACGCAGTATTTT
NA,TRBV11-2,TRBJ2-4,NA,CASSLERGNIQYF,TGTGCCAGCAGCTTGGAGAGGGGAAACATTCAGTACTTC
few,TRBV6-1,TRBJ1-2,TRBD1,CASSPGQGTRDNYGYTF,TGTGCCAGCAGTCCGGGACAGGGGACGAGGGACAACTATGGCTACACCTTC
once,TRBV11-2,TRBJ2-1,NA,CASSGSLSSYNGQFF,TGTGCCAGCAGCGGTAGCCTCAGCTCCTACAATGGGCAGTTCTTC
NA,TRBV12-3/TRBV12-4,TRBJ2-3,NA,CASSPLVDTQYF,TGTGCCAGCAGCCCACTTGTAGATACGCAGTATTTT
few,TRBV19,TRBJ1-2,TRBD1,CASSTERQGGYGYTF,TGTGCCAGTAGTACAGAGAGACAGGGAGGCTATGGCTACACCTTC
NA,TRBV20-1,TRBJ1-5,NA,CSAREKESNNQPQHF,TGCAGTGCTAGAGAAAAGGAGAGCAATAATCAGCCCCAGCATTTT
NA,TRBV7-9,TRBJ2-7,NA,CASSPRAAYEQYF,TGTGCCAGCAGCCCCCGGGCCGCCTACGAGCAGTACTTC
NA,TRBV10-3,TRBJ2-1,NA,CAISERQGQGGNEQFF,TGTGCCATCAGTGAAAGACAAGGACAGGGAGGGAATGAGCAGTTCTTC
many,TRBV6-1,TRBJ2-3,TRBD2,CASRSAGVGDTQYF,TGTGCCAGCAGATCAGCGGGAGTAGGAGATACGCAGTATTTT
few,TRBV11-1,TRBJ2-7,NA,CASSVYARSYEQYF,TGTGCCAGCAGCGTCTATGCCCGCTCCTACGAGCAGTACTTC
many,TRBV27,TRBJ2-5,NA,CASSPIADQETQYF,TGTGCCAGCAGTCCCATAGCGGATCAAGAGACCCAGTACTTC
medium-sized,TRBV6-1,TRBJ1-1,NA,CASSHRDHVRGEAFF,TGTGCCAGCAGTCATCGGGACCATGTTCGAGGTGAAGCTTTCTTT